This TCR beta chain was retrieved from a study of shared clonotypes between healthy human individuals. Across the whole study: Three plates were used per donor for CD4 naive, three for CD4 memory, two for CD8 naive and one for CD8 memory. Regarding the study as a whole: Naive subsets tended to show greater estimated richness than memory subsets. With a handful of donors compared, around 4.7% of naive CD4 clonotypes were shared.

For this clone: The antigen is undetermined.

Libraries were prepared by immunoSEQ multiplex PCR; TCRdb keeps only in-frame clonotypes and omits some of them. The top ten hold approximately 0.1% of the sample, which has 550,000 to 650,000 clones, about 96% seen once. The junction had 21 bases not matched to a gene; V was cut back by 4 bases and J by 1 base. The CDR3 consists of 20 residues. CDR1 and CDR2 from the germline V gene are SNHLY and FYNNEI. Naive CD8 cells, CD45RO-negative and positively selected for CCR7, excluded terminally differentiated effector memory CD45RA+ cells. The V gene is TRBV2, the J gene TRBJ2-5; 7 nucleotides agree with TRBD2. This clonotype originated in a woman in her 30s in good health. The source material was naive CD8+ T cells sorted from blood. In DNA form, the CDR3 reads TGTGCCAGCAGTGTTAGTCCCCGGCTAGCGGAAGCTCATATCCAAGAGACCCAGTACTTC. Translated, it gives CASSVSPRLAEAHIQETQYF.